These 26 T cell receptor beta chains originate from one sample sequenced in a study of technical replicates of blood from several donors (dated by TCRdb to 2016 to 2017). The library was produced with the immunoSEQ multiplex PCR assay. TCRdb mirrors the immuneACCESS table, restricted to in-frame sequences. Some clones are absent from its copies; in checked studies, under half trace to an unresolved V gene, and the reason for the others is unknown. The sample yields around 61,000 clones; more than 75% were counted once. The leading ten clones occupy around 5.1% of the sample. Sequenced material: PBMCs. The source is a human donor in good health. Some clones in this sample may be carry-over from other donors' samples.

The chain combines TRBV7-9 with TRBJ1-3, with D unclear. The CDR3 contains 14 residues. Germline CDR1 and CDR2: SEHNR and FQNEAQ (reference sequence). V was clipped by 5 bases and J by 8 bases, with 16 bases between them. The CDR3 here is CASSPRGVGDTIYF. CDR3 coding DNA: TGTGCCAGCAGCCCCCGCGGGGTTGGGGACACCATATATTTT.

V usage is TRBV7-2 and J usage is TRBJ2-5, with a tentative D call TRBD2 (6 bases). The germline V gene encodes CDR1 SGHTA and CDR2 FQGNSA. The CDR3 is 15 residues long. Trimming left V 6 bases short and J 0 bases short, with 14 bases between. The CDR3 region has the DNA TGTGCCAGCAGACCGAAGGGACTTCACCAAGAGACCCAGTACTTC. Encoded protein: CASRPKGLHQETQYF.

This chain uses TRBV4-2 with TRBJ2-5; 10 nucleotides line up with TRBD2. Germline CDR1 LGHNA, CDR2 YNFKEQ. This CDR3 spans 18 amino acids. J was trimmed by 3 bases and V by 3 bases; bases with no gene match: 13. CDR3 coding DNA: TGTGCCAGCAGCCAGCTGACTCAGCGGGGGGGCCGCGAAGAGACCCAGTACTTC. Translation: CASSQLTQRGGREETQYF.

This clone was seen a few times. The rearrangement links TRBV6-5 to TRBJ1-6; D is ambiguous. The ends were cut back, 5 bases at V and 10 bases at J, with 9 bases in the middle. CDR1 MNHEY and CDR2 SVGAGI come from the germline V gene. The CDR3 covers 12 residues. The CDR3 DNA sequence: TGTGCCAGCAGTACGACAAGATCACCCCTCCACTTT. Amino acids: CASSTTRSPLHF.

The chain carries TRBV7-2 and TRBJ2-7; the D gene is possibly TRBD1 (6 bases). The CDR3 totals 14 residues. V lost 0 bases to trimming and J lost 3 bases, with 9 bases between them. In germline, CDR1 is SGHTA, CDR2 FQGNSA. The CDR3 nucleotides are TGTGCCAGCAGCTTAGCGCGGACAGTCTACGAGCAGTACTTC. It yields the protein CASSLARTVYEQYF.

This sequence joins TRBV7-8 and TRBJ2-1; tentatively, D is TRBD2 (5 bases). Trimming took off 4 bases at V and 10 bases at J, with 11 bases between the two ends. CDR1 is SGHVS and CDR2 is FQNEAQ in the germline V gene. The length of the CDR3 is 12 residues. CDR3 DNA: TGTGCCAGCAGCTCGGACTGGGGAGAGCAGTTCTTC. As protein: CASSSDWGEQFF.

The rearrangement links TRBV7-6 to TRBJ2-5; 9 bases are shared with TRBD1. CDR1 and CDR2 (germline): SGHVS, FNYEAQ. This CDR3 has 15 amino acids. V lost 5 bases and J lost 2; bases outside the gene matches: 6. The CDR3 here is CASSQIDRGQETQYF. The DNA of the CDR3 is TGTGCCAGCAGCCAAATCGACAGGGGGCAAGAGACCCAGTACTTC.

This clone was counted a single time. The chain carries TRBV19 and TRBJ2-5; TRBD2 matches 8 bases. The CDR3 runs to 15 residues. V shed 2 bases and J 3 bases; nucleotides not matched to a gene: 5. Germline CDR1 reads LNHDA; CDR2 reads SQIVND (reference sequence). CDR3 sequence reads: CASSILAGLEETQYF. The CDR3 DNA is TGTGCCAGTAGTATACTAGCGGGCCTTGAAGAGACCCAGTACTTC.

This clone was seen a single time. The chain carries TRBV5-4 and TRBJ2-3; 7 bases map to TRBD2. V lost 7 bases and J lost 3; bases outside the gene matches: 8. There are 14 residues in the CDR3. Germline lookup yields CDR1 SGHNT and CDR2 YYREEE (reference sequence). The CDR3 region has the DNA TGTGCCAGCGCCCGGGAGGCCAAGACAGATACGCAGTATTTT. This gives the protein CASAREAKTDTQYF.

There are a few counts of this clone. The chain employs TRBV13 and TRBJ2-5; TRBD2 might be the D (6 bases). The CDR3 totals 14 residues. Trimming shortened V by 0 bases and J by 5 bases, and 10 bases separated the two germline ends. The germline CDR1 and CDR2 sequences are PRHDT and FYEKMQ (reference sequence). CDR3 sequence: CASSLGGSLETQYF. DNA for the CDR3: TGTGCCAGCAGCTTAGGCGGGAGTCTCGAGACCCAGTACTTC.

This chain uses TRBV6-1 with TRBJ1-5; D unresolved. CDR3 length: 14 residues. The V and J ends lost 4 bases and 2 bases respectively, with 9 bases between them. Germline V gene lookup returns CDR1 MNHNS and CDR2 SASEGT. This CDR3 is CASSGAGGNQPQHF. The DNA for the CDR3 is TGTGCCAGCAGTGGGGCGGGTGGCAATCAGCCCCAGCATTTT.

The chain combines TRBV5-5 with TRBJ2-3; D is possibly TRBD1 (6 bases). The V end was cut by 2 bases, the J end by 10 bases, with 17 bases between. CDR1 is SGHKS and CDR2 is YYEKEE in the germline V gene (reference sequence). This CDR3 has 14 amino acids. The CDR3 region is CASSFFLDSGSQYF. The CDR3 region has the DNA TGTGCCAGCAGCTTCTTCCTGGACAGTGGGTCGCAGTATTTT. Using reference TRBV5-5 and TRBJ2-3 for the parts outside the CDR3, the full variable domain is DAGVTQSPTHLIKTRGQQVTLRCSPISGHKSVSWYQQVLGQGPQFIFQYYEKEERGRGNFPDRFSARQFPNYSSELNVNALLLGDSALYLCASSFFLDSGSQYFGPGTRLTVL.

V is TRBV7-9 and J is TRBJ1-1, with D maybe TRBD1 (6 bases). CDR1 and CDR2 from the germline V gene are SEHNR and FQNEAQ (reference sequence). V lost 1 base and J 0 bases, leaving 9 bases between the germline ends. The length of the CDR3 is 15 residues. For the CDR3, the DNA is TGTGCCAGCAGCTTAGGACAGGACTTGAACACTGAAGCTTTCTTT. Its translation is CASSLGQDLNTEAFF. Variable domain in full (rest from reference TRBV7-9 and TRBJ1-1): DTGVSQNPRHKITKRGQNVTFRCDPISEHNRLYWYRQTLGQGPEFLTYFQNEAQLEKSRLLSDRFSAERPKGSFSTLEIQRTEQGDSAMYLCASSLGQDLNTEAFFGQGTRLTVV.

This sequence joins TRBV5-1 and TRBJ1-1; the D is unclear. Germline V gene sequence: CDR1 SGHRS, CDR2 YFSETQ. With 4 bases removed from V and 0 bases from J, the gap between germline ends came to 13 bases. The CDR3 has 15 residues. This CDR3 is CASSRGDPLNTEAFF. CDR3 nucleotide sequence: TGCGCCAGCAGCCGGGGAGATCCTCTGAACACTGAAGCTTTCTTT.

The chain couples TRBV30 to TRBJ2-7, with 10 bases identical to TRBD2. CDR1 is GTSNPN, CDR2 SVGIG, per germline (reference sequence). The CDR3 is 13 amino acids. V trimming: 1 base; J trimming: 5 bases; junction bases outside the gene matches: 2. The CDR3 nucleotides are TGTGCCTGGAGTGACGGGACTAGCGACGAGCAGTACTTC. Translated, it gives CAWSDGTSDEQYF.

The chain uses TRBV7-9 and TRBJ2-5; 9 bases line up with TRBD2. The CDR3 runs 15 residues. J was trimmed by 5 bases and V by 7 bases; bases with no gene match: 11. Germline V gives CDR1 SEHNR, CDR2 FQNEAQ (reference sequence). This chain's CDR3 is CASKTSGRNGETQYF. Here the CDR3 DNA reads TGTGCCAGCAAAACCAGCGGGAGGAATGGGGAGACCCAGTACTTC.

The CDR3 protein is CASSETSGRWSDEQFF. Written as DNA, the CDR3 is TGTGCCAGCAGCGAAACTAGCGGGAGATGGTCCGATGAGCAGTTCTTC. V usage is TRBV5-4 and J usage is TRBJ2-1; 11 nucleotides align to TRBD2. The germline CDR1 and CDR2 sequences are SGHNT and YYREEE (reference sequence). Trimming cost V 4 bases and J 8 bases; bases outside gene matches: 11. The CDR3 is 16 amino acids.

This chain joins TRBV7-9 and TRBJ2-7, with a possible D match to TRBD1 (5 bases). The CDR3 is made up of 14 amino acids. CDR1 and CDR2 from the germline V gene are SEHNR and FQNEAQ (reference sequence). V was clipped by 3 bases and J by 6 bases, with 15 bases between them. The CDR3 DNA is TGTGCCAGCAGCTTTGGGTCAGGGTCGCGCGAGCAGTACTTC. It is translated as CASSFGSGSREQYF. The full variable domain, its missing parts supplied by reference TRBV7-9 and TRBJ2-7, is DTGVSQNPRHKITKRGQNVTFRCDPISEHNRLYWYRQTLGQGPEFLTYFQNEAQLEKSRLLSDRFSAERPKGSFSTLEIQRTEQGDSAMYLCASSFGSGSREQYFGPGTRLTVT.

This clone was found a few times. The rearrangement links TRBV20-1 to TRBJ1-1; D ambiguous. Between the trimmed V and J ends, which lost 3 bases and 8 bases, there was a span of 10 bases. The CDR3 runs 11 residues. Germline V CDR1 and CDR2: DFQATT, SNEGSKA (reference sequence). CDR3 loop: CSASSGREAFF. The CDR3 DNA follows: TGCAGTGCTAGTTCCGGGAGAGAAGCTTTCTTT.

DNA for the CDR3: TGTGCCAGCAGCCCCCTGGGGGGGAACACCGGGGAGCTGTTTTTT. This gives the protein CASSPLGGNTGELFF. The V gene is TRBV4-2, the J gene TRBJ2-2, with D possibly being TRBD2 (6 bases). Deletions cut 4 bases from V and 1 base from J, with 10 bases between. Germline CDR1 reads LGHNA; CDR2 reads YNFKEQ. The CDR3 has 15 amino acids.

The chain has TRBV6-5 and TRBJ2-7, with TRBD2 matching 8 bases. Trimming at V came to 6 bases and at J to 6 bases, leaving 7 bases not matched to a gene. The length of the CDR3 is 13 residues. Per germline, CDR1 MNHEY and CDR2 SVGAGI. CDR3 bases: TGTGCCAGCAGACGGGAGGGTCGGGGCGAGCAGTACTTC. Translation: CASRREGRGEQYF.

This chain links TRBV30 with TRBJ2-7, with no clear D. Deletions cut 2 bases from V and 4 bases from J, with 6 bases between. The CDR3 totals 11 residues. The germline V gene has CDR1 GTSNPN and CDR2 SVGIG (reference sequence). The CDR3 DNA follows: TGTGCCTGGAGTAGGAGTTACGAGCAGTACTTC. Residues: CAWSRSYEQYF.

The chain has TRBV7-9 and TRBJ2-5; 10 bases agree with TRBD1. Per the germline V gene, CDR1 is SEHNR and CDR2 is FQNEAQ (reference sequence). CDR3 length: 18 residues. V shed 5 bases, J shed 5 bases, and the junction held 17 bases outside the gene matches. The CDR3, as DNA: TGTGCCAGCAGCCCAAGCTTCCGGACAGGGGGTCCGCGGGAGACCCAGTACTTC. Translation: CASSPSFRTGGPRETQYF.

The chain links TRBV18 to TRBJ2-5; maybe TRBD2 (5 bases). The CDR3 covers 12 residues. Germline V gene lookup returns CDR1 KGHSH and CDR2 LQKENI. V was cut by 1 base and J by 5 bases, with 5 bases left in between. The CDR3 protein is CASSPRRETQYF. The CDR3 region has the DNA TGTGCCAGCTCACCACGGAGGGAGACCCAGTACTTC.

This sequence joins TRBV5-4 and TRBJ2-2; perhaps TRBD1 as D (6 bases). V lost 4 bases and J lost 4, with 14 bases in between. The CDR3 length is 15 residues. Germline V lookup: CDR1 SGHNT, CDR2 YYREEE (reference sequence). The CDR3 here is CASSPGQIGTGELFF. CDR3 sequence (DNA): TGTGCCAGCAGCCCTGGACAGATTGGCACCGGGGAGCTGTTTTTT.

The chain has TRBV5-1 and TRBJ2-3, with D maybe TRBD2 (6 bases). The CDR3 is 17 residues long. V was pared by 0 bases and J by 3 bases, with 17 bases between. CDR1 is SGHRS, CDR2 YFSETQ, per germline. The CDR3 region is CASSLGGPSVGTDTQYF. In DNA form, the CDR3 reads TGCGCCAGCAGCTTGGGGGGACCTAGCGTAGGTACAGATACGCAGTATTTT.